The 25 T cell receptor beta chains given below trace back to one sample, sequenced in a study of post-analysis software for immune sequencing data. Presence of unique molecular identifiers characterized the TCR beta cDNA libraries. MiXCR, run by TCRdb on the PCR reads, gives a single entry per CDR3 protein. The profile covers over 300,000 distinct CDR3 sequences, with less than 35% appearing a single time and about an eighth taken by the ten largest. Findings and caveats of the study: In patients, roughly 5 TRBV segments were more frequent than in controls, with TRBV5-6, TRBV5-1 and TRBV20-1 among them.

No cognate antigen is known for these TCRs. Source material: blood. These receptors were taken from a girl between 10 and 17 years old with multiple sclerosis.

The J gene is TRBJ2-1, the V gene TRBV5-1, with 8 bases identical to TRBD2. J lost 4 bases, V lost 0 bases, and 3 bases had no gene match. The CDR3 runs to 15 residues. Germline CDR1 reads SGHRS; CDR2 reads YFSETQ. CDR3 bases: TGCGCCAGCAGCTTGGACGGGGGGGATTACAATGAGCAGTTCTTC. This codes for CASSLDGGDYNEQFF. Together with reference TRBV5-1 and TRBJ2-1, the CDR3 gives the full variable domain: KAGVTQTPRYLIKTRGQQVTLSCSPISGHRSVSWYQQTPGQGLQFLFEYFSETQRNKGNFPGRFSGRQFSNSRSEMNVSTLELGDSALYLCASSLDGGDYNEQFFGPGTRLTVL.

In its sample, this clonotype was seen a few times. As DNA, the CDR3 is TGTGCCAGCAGCCAAGAATTACAAGGCTACGAGCAGTACTTC. Translating it yields CASSQELQGYEQYF. V is TRBV4-2 and J is TRBJ2-4; D gene ambiguous. The J call may not be correct, given that the DNA end is closer to TRBJ2-7. The length of the CDR3 is 14 residues. Germline V gives CDR1 LGHNA, CDR2 YNFKEQ.

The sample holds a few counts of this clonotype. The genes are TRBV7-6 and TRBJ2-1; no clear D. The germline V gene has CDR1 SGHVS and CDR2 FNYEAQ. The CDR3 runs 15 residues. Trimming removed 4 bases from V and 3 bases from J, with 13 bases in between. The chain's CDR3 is CASSYEKELYNEQFF. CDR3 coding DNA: TGTGCCAGCAGCTATGAGAAAGAGCTCTACAATGAGCAGTTCTTC.

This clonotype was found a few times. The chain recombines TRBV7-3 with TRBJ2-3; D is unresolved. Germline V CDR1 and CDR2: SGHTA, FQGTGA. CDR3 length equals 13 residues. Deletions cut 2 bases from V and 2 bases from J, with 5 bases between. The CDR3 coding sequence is TGTGCCAGCAGCTTAGAGGCCACAGATACGCAGTATTTT. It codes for CASSLEATDTQYF.

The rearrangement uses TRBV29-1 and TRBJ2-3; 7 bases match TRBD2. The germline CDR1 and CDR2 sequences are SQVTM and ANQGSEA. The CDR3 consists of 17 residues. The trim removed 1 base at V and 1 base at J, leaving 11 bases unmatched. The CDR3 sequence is CSVEALGGVTGTDTQYF. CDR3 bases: TGCAGCGTTGAAGCGTTGGGGGGGGTCACAGGCACAGATACGCAGTATTTT.

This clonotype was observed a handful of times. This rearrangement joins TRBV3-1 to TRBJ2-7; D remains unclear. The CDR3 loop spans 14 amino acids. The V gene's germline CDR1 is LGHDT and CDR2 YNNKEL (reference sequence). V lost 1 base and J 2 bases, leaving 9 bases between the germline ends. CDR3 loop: CASSQASRAYEQYF. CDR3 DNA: TGTGCCAGCAGCCAAGCGTCCCGCGCCTACGAGCAGTACTTC.

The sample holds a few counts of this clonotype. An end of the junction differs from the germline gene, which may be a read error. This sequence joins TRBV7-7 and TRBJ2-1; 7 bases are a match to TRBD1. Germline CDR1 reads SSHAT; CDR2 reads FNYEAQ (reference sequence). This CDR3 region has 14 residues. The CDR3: CASSQTGTDNEQFF. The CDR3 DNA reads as TGTGCTAGCAGCCAGACAGGGACAGACAATGAGCAGTTCTTC.

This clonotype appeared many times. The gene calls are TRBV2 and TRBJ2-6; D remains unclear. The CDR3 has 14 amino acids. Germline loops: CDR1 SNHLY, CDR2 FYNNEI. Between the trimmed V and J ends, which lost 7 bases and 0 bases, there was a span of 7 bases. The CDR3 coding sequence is TGTGCCAGCATGTCCAACTCTGGGGCCAACGTCCTGACTTTC. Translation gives CASMSNSGANVLTF.

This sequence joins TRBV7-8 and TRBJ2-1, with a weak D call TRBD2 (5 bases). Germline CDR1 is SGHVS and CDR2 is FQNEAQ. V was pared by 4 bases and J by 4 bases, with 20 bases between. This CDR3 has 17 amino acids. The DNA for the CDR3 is TGTGCCAGCAGCTCGGGGAGACAACCGGAACAATACAATGAGCAGTTCTTC. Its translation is CASSSGRQPEQYNEQFF.

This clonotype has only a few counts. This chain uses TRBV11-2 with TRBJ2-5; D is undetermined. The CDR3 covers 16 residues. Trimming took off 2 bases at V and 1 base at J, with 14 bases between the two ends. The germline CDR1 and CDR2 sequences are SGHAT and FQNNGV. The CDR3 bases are TGTGCCAGCAGCTTAAGGCCGAGACACCGCCAAGAGACCCAGTACTTC. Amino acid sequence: CASSLRPRHRQETQYF.

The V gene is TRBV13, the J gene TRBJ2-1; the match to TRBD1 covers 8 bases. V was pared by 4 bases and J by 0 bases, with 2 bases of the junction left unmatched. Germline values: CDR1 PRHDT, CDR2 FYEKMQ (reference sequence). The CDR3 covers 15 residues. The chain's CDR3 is CASSWGTGSYNEQFF. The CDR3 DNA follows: TGTGCCAGCAGCTGGGGGACAGGCTCCTACAATGAGCAGTTCTTC.

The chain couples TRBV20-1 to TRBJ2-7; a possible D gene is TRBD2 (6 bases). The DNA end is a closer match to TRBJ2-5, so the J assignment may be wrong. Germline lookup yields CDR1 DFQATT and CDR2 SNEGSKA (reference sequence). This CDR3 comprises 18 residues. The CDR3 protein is CSARRDGDSGLRKETQYF. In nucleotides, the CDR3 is TGCAGTGCTAGGCGGGATGGAGATTCGGGCCTAAGGAAGGAGACCCAGTACTTC.

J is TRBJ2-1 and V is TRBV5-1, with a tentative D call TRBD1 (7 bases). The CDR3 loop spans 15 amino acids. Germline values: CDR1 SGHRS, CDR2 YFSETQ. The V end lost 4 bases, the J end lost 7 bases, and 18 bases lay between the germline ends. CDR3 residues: CASSMTGRLQNEQFF. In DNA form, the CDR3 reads TGCGCCAGCAGCATGACAGGGAGGTTACAGAATGAGCAGTTCTTC. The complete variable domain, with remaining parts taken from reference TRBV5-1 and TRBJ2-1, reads KAGVTQTPRYLIKTRGQQVTLSCSPISGHRSVSWYQQTPGQGLQFLFEYFSETQRNKGNFPGRFSGRQFSNSRSEMNVSTLELGDSALYLCASSMTGRLQNEQFFGPGTRLTVL.

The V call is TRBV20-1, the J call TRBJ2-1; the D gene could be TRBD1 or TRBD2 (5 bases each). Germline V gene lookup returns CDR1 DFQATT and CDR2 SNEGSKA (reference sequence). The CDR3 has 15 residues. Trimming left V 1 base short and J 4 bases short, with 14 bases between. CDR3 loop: CSARAGGLVYNEQFF. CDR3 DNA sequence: TGCAGTGCTAGAGCTGGGGGTCTGGTGTACAATGAGCAGTTCTTC.

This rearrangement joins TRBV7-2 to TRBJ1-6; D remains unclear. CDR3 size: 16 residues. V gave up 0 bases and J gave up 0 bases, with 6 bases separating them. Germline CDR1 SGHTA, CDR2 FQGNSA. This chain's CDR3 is CASSLATSSYNSPLHF. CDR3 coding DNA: TGTGCCAGCAGCTTAGCAACGAGCTCCTATAATTCACCCCTCCACTTT.

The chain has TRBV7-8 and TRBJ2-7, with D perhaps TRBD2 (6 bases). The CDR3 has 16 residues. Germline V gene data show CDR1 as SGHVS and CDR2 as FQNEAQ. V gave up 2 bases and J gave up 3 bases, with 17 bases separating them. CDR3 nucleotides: TGTGCCAGCAGCTTATCCCCGGGACTTACTCACTACGAGCAGTACTTC. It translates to CASSLSPGLTHYEQYF.

The CDR3 DNA reads TGTGCCAGCAGTGAATTGGGGGGGGTTGGGGCTTTCTTT. Its protein product is CASSELGGVGAFF. This chain connects TRBV6-1 to TRBJ1-1; perhaps TRBD1 as D (5 bases). CDR1 and CDR2 from the germline V gene are MNHNS and SASEGT. The length of the CDR3 is 13 residues. Trimming took off 2 bases at V and 11 bases at J, with 15 bases between the two ends.

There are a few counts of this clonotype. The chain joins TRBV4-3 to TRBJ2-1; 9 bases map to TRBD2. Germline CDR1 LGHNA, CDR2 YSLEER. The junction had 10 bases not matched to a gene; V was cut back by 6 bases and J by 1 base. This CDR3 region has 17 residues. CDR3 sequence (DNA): TGCGCCAGCAGACGTGCGGTGAGCGGGGGGTCCTACAATGAGCAGTTCTTC. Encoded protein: CASRRAVSGGSYNEQFF.

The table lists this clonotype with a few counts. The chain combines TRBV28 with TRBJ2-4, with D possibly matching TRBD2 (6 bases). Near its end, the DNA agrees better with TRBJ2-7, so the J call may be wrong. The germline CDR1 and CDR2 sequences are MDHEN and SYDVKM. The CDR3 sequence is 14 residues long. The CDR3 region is CASIQLNGGFEQYF. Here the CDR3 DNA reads TGTGCCAGCATACAACTAAATGGGGGGTTCGAGCAGTACTTC.

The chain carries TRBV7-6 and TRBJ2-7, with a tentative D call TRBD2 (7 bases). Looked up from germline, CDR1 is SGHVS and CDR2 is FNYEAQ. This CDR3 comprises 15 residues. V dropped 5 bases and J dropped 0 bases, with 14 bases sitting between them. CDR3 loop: CASSLDAGASYEQYF. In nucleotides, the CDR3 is TGTGCCAGCAGCCTAGATGCGGGGGCCTCCTACGAGCAGTACTTC. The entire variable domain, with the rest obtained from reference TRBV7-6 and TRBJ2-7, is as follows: GAGVSQSPRYKVTKRGQDVALRCDPISGHVSLYWYRQALGQGPEFLTYFNYEAQQDKSGLPNDRFSAERPEGSISTLTIQRTEQRDSAMYRCASSLDAGASYEQYFGPGTRLTVT.

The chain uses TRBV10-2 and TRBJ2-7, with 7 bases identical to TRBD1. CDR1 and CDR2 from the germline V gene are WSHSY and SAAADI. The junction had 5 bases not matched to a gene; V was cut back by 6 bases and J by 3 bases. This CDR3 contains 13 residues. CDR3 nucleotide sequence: TGCGCCAGCAGGGTTGGGGACAGCTACGAGCAGTACTTC. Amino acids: CASRVGDSYEQYF.

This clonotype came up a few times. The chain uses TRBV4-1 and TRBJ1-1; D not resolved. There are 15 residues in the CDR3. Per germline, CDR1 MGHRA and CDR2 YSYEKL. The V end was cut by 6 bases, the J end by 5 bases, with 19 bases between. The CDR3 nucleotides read TGCGCCAGCAGACCAAGAGTCCCCCTCGAGACTGAAGCTTTCTTT. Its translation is CASRPRVPLETEAFF.

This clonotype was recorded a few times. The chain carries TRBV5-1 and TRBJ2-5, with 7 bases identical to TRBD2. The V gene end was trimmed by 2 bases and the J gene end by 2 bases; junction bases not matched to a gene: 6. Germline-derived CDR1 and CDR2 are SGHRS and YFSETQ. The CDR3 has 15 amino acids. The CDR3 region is CASSFEGSGQETQYF. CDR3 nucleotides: TGCGCCAGCAGCTTCGAGGGTAGCGGGCAAGAGACCCAGTACTTC.

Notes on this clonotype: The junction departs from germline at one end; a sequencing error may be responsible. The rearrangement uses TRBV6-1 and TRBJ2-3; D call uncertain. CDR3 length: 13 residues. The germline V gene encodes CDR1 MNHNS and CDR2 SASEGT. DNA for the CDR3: TGTGCCAGCAGTGAAACCATAAGAGATACGCTGTATTTT. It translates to CASSETIRDTLYF.

As DNA, the CDR3 is TGTGCCAGCAGCCAAGGGGCTGAAAGCAATCAGCCCCAGCATTTT. Translation gives CASSQGAESNQPQHF. The chain recombines TRBV3-1 with TRBJ1-5; D gene ambiguous. This CDR3 region has 15 residues. Deletions cut 1 base from V and 1 base from J, with 8 bases between. Germline V gene sequence: CDR1 LGHDT, CDR2 YNNKEL (reference sequence).